The following is a T cell receptor (beta chain) sequence with its context. In the source study's methods: Reference gene primer amplification in the assay estimated nucleated cell counts. Method: immunoSEQ multiplex PCR; TCRdb's copy keeps in-frame clones and lacks some. V and J calls and clone size are given by that table; D and trimming were obtained from the DNA. The sample shows some 200,000 clones, roughly 88% of them seen only once. The record originates from a study of blood T cell repertoires in COVID-19. About the study: Specimens from acute and convalescent COVID-19 originated in the United States, Italy and Spain.

CDR3 length: 13 amino acids. Trimming took off 1 base at V and 3 bases at J, with 7 bases between the two ends. Germline V gene lookup returns CDR1 SSHAT and CDR2 FNYEAQ (reference sequence). The chain links TRBV7-7 to TRBJ2-7, with D uncertain. The receptor's source is a woman aged 80 or over with acute or convalescent COVID-19. Material for sequencing was peripheral blood. The CDR3 DNA reads as TGTGCCAGCAGCTTAGGGCAGAACTACGAGCAGTACTTC. Protein product: CASSLGQNYEQYF.